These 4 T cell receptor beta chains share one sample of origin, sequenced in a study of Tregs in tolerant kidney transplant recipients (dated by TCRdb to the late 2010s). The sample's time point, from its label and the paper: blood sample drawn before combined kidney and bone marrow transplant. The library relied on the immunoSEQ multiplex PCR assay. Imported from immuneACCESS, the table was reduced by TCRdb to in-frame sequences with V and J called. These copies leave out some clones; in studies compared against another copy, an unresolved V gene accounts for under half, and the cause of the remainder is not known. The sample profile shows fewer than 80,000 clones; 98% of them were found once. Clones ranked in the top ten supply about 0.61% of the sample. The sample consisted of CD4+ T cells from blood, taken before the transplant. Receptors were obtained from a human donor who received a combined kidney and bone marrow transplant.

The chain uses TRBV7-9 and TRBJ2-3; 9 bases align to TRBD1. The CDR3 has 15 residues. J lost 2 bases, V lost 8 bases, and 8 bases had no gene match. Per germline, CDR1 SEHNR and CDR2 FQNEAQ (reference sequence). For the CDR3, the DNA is TGTGCCAGCTCCCTCGGGGACAGGGACACAGATACGCAGTATTTT. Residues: CASSLGDRDTDTQYF.

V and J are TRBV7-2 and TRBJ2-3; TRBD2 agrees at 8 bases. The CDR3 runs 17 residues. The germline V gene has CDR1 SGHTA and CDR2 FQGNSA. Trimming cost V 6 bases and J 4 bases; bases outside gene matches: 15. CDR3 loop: CASRPSSGTSYADTQYF. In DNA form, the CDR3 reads TGTGCCAGCAGGCCCTCCTCTGGGACTAGTTACGCAGATACGCAGTATTTT.

The CDR3 protein is CASSPFWTEDYGYTF. The CDR3 bases are TGTGCCAGCAGTCCTTTCTGGACTGAAGACTATGGCTACACCTTC. The rearrangement joins TRBV28 to TRBJ1-2; D ambiguous. Trimming removed 5 bases from V and 3 bases from J, with 16 bases in between. This CDR3 contains 15 residues. Germline lookup yields CDR1 MDHEN and CDR2 SYDVKM.

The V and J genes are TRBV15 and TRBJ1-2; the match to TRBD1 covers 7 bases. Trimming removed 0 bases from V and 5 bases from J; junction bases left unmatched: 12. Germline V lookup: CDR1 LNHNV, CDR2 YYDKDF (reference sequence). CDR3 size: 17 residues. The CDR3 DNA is TGTGCCACCAGCAGAGATCCTTCCAGGACAGGCCTATATGGCTACACCTTC. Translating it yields CATSRDPSRTGLYGYTF. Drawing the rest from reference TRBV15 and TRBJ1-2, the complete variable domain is DAMVIQNPRYQVTQFGKPVTLSCSQTLNHNVMYWYQQKSSQAPKLLFHYYDKDFNNEADTPDNFQSRRPNTSFCFLDIRSPGLGDTAMYLCATSRDPSRTGLYGYTFGSGTRLTVV.